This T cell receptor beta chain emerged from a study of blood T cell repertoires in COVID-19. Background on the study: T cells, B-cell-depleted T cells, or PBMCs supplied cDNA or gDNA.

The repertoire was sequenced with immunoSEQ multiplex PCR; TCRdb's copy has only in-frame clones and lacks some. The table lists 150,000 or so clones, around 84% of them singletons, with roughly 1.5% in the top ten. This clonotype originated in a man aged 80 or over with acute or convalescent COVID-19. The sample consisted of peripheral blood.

CDR3 region: CASSLDGSTDTQYF. The CDR3 region has the DNA TGTGCCAGCAGCTTAGATGGCAGCACAGATACGCAGTATTTT. The genes are TRBV7-6 and TRBJ2-3, with unresolved D. With 1 base removed from V and 0 bases from J, the gap between germline ends came to 5 bases. Germline-derived CDR1 and CDR2 are SGHVS and FNYEAQ. The CDR3 has 14 residues. Looking up the rest from reference TRBV7-6 and TRBJ2-3 gives the full variable domain: GAGVSQSPRYKVTKRGQDVALRCDPISGHVSLYWYRQALGQGPEFLTYFNYEAQQDKSGLPNDRFSAERPEGSISTLTIQRTEQRDSAMYRCASSLDGSTDTQYFGPGTRLTVL.